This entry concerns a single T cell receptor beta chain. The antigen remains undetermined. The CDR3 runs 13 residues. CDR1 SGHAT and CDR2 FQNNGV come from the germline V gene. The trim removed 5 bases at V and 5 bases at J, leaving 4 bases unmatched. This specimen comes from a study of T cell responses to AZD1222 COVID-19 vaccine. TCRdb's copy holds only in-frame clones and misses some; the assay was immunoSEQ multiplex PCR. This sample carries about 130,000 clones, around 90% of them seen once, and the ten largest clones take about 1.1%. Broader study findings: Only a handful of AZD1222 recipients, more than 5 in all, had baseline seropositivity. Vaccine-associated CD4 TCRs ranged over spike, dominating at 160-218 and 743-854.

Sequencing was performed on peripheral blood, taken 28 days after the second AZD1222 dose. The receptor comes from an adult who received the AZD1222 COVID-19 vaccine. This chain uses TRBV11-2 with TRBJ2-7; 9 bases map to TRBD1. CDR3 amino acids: CASSRDRVNEQYF. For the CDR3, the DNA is TGTGCCAGCAGCCGGGACAGGGTGAACGAGCAGTACTTC.